This TCR beta chain was profiled in a study of T cell changes during pregnancy in multiple sclerosis. The ends were cut back, 0 bases at V and 4 bases at J, with 10 bases in the middle. Germline V gene data show CDR1 as GTSNPN and CDR2 as SVGIG (reference sequence). The CDR3 length is 14 residues. Clones were read by immunoSEQ multiplex PCR, and TCRdb kept only the in-frame ones, dropping some. The data contain over 100,000 clones, roughly nine tenths of them singletons. This clonotype was sampled from a female donor with multiple sclerosis, enrolled in a pregnancy study. This chain links TRBV30 with TRBJ1-5; D not resolved. Sequenced material: peripheral blood, taken in the third trimester of pregnancy. The CDR3 region is CAWSVKQPNQPQHF. The CDR3, as DNA: TGTGCCTGGAGTGTAAAACAGCCAAATCAGCCCCAGCATTTT.